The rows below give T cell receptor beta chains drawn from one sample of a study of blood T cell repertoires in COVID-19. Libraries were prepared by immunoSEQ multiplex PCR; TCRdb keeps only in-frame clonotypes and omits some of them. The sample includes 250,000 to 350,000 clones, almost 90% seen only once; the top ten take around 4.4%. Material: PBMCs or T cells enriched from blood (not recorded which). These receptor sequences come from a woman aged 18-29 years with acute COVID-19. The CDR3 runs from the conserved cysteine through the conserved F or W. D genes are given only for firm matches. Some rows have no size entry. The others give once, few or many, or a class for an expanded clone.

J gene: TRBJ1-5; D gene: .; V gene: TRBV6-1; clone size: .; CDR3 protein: CASSEVRGTLNQPQHF; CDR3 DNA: TGTGCCAGCAGTGAAGTTCGGGGTACCCTCAATCAGCCCCAGCATTTT
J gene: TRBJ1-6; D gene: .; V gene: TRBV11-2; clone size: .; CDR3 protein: CASTPGISGSPLHF; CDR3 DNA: TGTGCCAGTACTCCAGGCATTTCAGGTTCACCCCTCCACTTT
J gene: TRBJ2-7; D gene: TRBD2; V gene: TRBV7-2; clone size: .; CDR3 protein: CASTALLAGGREQYF; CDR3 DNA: TGTGCCAGCACCGCGCTACTAGCGGGAGGTCGAGAGCAGTACTTC
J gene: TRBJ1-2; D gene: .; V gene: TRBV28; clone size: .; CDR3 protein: CASSIYTGANYGYTF; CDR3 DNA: TGTGCCAGCAGTATTTACACAGGAGCTAACTATGGCTACACCTTC
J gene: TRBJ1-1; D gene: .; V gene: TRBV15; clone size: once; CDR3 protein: CATSRDREGRETEAFF; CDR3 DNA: TGTGCCACCAGCAGAGATCGGGAGGGCAGGGAAACTGAAGCTTTCTTT
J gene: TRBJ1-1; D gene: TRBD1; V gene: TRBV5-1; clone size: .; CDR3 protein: CASSLLGTGETEAFF; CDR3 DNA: TGCGCCAGCAGCTTGTTGGGGACAGGGGAAACTGAAGCTTTCTTT
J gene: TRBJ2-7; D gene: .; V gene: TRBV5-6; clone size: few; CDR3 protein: CASSYRQEQYF; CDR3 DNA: TGTGCCAGCAGCTACCGACAGGAGCAGTACTTC
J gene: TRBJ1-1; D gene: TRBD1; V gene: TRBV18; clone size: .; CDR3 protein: CASSPNRGSNTEAFF; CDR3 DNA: TGTGCCAGCTCACCTAACAGGGGGAGCAACACTGAAGCTTTCTTT
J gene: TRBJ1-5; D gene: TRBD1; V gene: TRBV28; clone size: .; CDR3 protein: CAIGTGPQPQHF; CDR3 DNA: TGTGCCATCGGGACAGGGCCTCAGCCCCAGCATTTT
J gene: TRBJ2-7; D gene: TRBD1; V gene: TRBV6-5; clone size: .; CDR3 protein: CASSFRQGGYEQYF; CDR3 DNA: TGTGCCAGCAGTTTTCGACAGGGGGGTTACGAGCAGTACTTC
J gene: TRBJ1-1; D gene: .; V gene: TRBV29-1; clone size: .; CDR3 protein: CSVEEQVNTEAFF; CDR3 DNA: TGCAGCGTTGAAGAACAGGTTAACACTGAAGCTTTCTTT
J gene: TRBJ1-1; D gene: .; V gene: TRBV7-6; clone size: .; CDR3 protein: CASSLDWEARRNTEAFF; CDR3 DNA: TGTGCCAGCAGCTTAGATTGGGAGGCTCGGAGGAACACTGAAGCTTTCTTT
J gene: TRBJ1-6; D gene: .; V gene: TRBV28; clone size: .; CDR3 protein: CASSFSQPYNSPLHF; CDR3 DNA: TGTGCCAGCAGTTTTTCACAGCCTTATAATTCACCCCTCCACTTT
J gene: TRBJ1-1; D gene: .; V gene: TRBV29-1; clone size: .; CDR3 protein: CSATGPPEAFF; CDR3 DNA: TGCAGCGCCACAGGGCCGCCTGAAGCTTTCTTT
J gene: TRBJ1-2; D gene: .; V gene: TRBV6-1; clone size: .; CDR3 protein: CASSEAGGANYGYTF; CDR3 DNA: TGTGCCAGCAGTGAAGCTGGAGGGGCTAACTATGGCTACACCTTC
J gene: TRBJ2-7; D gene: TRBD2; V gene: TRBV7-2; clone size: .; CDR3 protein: CASSLEGSGWSSYEQYF; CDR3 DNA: TGTGCCAGCAGCTTAGAGGGTAGCGGGTGGAGCTCCTACGAGCAGTACTTC
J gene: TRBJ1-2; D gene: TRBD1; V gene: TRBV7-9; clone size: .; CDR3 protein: CASSLAGGGGYTF; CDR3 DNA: TGTGCCAGCAGCTTAGCAGGGGGCGGAGGCTACACCTTC
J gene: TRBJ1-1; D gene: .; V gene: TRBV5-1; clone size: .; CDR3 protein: CASNPGEANTEAFF; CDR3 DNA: TGCGCCAGCAACCCGGGGGAGGCGAACACTGAAGCTTTCTTT
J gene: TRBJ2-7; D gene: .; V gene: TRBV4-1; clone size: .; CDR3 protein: CASSQDRRVGESDEQYF; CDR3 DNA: TGCGCCAGCAGCCAAGATCGGAGGGTCGGGGAGAGCGACGAGCAGTACTTC
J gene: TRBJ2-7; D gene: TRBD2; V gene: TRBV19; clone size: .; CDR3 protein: CASSIGGTTHLGEQYF; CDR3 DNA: TGTGCCAGTAGTATCGGGGGGACCACTCACCTGGGAGAGCAGTACTTC
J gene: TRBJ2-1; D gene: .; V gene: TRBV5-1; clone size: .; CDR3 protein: CASSLDEPTYNEQFF; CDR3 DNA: TGCGCCAGCAGCTTGGACGAGCCGACCTACAATGAGCAGTTCTTC
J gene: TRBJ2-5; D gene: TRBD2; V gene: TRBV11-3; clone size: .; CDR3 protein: CASSLAGTSGETQYF; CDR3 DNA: TGTGCCAGCAGCTTAGCCGGGACTAGCGGGGAGACCCAGTACTTC
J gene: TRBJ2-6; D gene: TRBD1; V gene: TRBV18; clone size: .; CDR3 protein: CASSPVTRAGTGAFSGANVLTF; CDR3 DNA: TGTGCCAGCTCACCAGTCACTAGGGCCGGGACAGGGGCATTCTCTGGGGCCAACGTCCTGACTTTC
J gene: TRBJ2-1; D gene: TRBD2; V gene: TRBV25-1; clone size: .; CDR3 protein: CASRVAGSYNEQFF; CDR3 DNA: TGTGCCAGCAGGGTAGCGGGATCCTACAATGAGCAGTTCTTC
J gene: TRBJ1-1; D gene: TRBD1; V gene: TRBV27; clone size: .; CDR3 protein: CASSLTGDTEAFF; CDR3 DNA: TGTGCCAGCAGTTTGACAGGGGACACTGAAGCTTTCTTT
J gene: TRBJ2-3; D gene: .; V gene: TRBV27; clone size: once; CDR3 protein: CASSQPYIDTQYF; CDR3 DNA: TGTGCCAGCAGTCAACCATACATAGATACGCAGTATTTT
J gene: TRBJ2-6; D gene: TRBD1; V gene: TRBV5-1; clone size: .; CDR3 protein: CASSPTGEGANVLTF; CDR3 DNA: TGCGCCAGCAGCCCCACAGGGGAGGGGGCCAACGTCCTGACTTTC
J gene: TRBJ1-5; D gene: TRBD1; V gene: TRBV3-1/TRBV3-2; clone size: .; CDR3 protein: CASSQTTGMAQHF; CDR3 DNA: TGTGCCAGCAGCCAAACGACAGGGATGGCCCAGCATTTT
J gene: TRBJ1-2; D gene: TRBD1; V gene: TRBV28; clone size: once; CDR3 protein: CASRGLTGVGGGYTF; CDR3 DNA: TGTGCCAGCAGGGGACTTACAGGGGTTGGTGGAGGCTACACCTTC
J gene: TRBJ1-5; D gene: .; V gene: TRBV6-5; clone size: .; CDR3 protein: CASGRGGRGQPQHF; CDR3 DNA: TGTGCCAGCGGCCGTGGGGGTCGGGGGCAGCCCCAGCATTTT
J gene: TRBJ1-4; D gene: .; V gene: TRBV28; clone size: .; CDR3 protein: CATGGGATNEKLFF; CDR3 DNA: TGTGCCACCGGAGGCGGAGCAACTAATGAAAAACTGTTTTTT
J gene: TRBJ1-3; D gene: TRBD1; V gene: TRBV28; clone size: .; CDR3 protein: CASSAPGQWPSGNTIYF; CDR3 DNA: TGTGCCAGCAGTGCACCGGGACAGTGGCCCTCTGGAAACACCATATATTTT
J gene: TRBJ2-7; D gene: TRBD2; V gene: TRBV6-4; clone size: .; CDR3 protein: CASSDWGGPLREQYF; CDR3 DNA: TGTGCCAGCAGTGACTGGGGGGGACCGCTGCGAGAGCAGTACTTC
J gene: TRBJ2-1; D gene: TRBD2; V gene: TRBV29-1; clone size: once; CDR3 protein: CSVLTSGSMGRYNEQFF; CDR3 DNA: TGCAGCGTGCTGACTAGCGGGAGTATGGGCAGGTACAATGAGCAGTTCTTC
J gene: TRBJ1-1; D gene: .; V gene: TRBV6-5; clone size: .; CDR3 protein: CASNGNGGLEAFF; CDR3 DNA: TGTGCCAGCAACGGAAACGGGGGTTTGGAAGCTTTCTTT
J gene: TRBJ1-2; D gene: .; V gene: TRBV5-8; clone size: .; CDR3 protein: CASSFQGRGYGYTF; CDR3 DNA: TGTGCCAGCAGCTTCCAGGGGCGCGGCTATGGCTACACCTTC
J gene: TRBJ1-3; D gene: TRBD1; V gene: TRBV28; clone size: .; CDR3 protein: CASKRQGEAGNTIYF; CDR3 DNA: TGTGCCAGCAAACGACAGGGAGAGGCTGGAAACACCATATATTTT